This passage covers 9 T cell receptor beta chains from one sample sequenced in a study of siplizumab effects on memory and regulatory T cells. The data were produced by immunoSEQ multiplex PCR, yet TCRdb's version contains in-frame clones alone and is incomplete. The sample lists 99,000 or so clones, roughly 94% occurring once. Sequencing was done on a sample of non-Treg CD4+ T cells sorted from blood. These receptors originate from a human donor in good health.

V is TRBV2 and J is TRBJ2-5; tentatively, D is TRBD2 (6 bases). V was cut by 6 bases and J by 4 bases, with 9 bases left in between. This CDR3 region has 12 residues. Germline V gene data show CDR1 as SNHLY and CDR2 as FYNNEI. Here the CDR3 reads CASRAGGETQYF. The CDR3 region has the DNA TGTGCCAGCAGGGCCGGGGGAGAGACCCAGTACTTC. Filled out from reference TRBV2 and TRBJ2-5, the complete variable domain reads EPEVTQTPSHQVTQMGQEVILRCVPISNHLYFYWYRQILGQKVEFLVSFYNNEISEKSEIFDDQFSVERPDGSNFTLKIRSTKLEDSAMYFCASRAGGETQYFGPGTRLLVL.

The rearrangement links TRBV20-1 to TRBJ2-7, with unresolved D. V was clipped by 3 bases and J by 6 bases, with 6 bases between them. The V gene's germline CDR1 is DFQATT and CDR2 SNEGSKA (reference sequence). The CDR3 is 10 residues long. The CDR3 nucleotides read TGCAGTGCTAGCCAAAGCGAGCAGTACTTC. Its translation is CSASQSEQYF.

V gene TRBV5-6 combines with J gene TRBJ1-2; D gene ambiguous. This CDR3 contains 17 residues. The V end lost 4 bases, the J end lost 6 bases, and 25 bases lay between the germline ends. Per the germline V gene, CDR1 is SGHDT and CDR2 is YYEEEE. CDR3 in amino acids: CASSTSGLSLYLHGYTF. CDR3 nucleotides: TGTGCCAGCAGCACCTCAGGACTTAGCCTCTATTTGCATGGCTACACCTTC.

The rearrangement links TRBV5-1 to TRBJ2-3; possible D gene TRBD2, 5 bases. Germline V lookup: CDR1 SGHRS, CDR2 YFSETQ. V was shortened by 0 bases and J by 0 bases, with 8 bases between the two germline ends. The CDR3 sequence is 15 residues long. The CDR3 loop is CASSLDSASTDTQYF. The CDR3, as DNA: TGCGCCAGCAGCTTGGATAGCGCTAGCACAGATACGCAGTATTTT. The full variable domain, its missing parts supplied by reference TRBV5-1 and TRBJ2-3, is KAGVTQTPRYLIKTRGQQVTLSCSPISGHRSVSWYQQTPGQGLQFLFEYFSETQRNKGNFPGRFSGRQFSNSRSEMNVSTLELGDSALYLCASSLDSASTDTQYFGPGTRLTVL.

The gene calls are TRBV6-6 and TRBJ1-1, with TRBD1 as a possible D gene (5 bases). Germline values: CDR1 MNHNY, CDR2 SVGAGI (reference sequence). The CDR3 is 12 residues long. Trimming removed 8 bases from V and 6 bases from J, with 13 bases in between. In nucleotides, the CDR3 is TGTGCCAGCCGCACCGTAGGGGCTGAAGCTTTCTTT. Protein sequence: CASRTVGAEAFF.

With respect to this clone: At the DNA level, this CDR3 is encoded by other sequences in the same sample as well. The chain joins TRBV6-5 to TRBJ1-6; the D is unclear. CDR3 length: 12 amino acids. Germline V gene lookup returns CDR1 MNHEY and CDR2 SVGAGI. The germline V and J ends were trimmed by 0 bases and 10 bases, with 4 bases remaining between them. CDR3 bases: TGTGCCAGCAGTTACTCTAACTCACCCCTCCACTTT. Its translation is CASSYSNSPLHF.

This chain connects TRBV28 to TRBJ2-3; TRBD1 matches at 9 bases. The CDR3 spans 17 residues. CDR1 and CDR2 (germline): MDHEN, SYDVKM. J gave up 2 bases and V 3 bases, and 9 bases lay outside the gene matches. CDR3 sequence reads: CASSFLLTGGNTDTQYF. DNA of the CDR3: TGTGCCAGCAGTTTCCTCCTGACAGGGGGAAACACAGATACGCAGTATTTT.

CDR3 region: CASSFFPNRGRSEAFF. In DNA form, the CDR3 reads TGTGCCAGTAGCTTCTTCCCTAATAGGGGAAGGTCTGAAGCTTTCTTT. The chain uses TRBV19 and TRBJ1-1; possibly TRBD1 for D (5 bases). The CDR3 has 16 residues. The germline V gene has CDR1 LNHDA and CDR2 SQIVND (reference sequence). Trimming shortened V by 6 bases and J by 6 bases, and 23 bases separated the two germline ends.

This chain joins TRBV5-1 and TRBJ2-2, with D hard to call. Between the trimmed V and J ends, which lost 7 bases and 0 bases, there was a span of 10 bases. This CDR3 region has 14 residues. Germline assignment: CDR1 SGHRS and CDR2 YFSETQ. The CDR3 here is CASVPDPNTGELFF. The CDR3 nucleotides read TGCGCCAGCGTACCCGACCCGAACACCGGGGAGCTGTTTTTT.